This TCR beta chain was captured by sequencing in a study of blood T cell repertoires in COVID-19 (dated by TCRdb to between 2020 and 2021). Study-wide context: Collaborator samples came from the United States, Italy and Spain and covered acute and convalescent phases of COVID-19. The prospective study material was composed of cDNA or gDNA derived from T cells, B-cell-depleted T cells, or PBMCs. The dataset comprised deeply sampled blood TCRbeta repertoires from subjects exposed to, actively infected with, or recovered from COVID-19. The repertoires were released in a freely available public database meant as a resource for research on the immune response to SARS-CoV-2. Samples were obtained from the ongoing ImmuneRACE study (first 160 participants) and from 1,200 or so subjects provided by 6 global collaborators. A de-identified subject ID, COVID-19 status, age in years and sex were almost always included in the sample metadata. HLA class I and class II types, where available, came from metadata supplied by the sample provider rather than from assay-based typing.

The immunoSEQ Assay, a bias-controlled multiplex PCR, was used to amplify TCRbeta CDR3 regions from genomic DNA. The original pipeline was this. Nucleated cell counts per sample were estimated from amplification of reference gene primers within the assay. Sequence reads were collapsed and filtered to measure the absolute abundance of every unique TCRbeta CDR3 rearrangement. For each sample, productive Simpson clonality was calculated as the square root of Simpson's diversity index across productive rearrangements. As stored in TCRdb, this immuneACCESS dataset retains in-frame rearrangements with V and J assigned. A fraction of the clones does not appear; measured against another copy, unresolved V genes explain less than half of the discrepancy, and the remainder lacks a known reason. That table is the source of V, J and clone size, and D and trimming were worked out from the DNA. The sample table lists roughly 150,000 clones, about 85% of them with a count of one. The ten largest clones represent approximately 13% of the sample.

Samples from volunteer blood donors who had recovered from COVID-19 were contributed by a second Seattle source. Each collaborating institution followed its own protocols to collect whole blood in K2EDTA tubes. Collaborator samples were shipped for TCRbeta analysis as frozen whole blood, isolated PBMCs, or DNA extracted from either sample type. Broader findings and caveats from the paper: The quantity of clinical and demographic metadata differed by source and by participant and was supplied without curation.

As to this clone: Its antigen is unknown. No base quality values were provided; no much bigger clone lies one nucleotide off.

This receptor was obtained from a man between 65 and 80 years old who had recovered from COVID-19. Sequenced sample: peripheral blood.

The DNA reads as follows: TGTGCCACCAGCACCGGACAGGGGTTGACCCAGTACTTC. This yields the protein CATSTGQGLTQYF. The V and J segments used are TRBV15 and TRBJ2-5; 9 middle bases align to TRBD1. The CDR3 runs 13 residues from the cysteine to the phenylalanine. Of all the DNA, just the CDR3 is kept, 39 bases in frame from base 1. CDR1 and CDR2 were assigned from the germline V gene (reference sequence) as LNHNV and YYDKDF. After removal of 4 bases from V and 7 bases from J, the junction retains 4 bases not matched to a gene.